The following is a TCR beta chain sequence with its context. The CDR3 has 17 residues. After removal of 3 bases from V and 1 base from J, the junction contained 11 bases not matched to a gene. Looked up from germline, CDR1 is SGHVS and CDR2 is FQNEAQ. The method was immunoSEQ multiplex PCR; TCRdb's version includes in-frame clones alone and lacks a portion of them. The sample shows some 12,000 clones, around 69% of them seen only once. The data stem from a study of neoadjuvant anti-PD-1 for oral cavity cancer. The receptor was derived from a person aged 40 to 85 with oral cavity squamous cell carcinoma. The donor label of this sample is uncertain. V and J are TRBV7-8 and TRBJ1-1, with 7 bases fitting TRBD1. This sample comprised tumor tissue, obtained before nivolumab (anti-PD-1) treatment. CDR3 sequence: CASSFSRRGRWNTEAFF. In nucleotides, the CDR3 is TGTGCCAGCAGCTTCTCTCGAAGGGGGCGTTGGAACACTGAAGCTTTCTTT.